This entry features one T cell receptor (beta chain) sequence. The V end was cut by 2 bases, the J end by 4 bases, with 11 bases between. CDR3 length: 14 amino acids. Germline assignment: CDR1 MNHNS and CDR2 SASEGT. Methods used by the authors: Amplifying reference gene primers gave estimates of nucleated cell counts. The assay was immunoSEQ multiplex PCR, and TCRdb's table has in-frame clones only and misses some. V, J and clone size are those of that table, while D and trimming were read from the DNA. The sample gives under 350,000 clones, around 78% of which show up once; about 4.3% is in the top ten. The data belong to a study of blood T cell repertoires in COVID-19. The wider study: The United States, Italy and Spain provided the acute and convalescent COVID-19 samples. T cells, B-cell-depleted T cells, or PBMCs provided the cDNA or gDNA that served as material.

The J gene is TRBJ1-1, the V gene TRBV6-1; D gene uncertain. Sequencing was done on a sample of peripheral blood. The TCR originated in a man in his sixties who had recovered from COVID-19. The CDR3 reads CASSERRASTEAFF. CDR3 coding DNA: TGTGCCAGCAGTGAAAGGCGGGCGTCCACTGAAGCTTTCTTT.